This is a list of T cell receptor beta chains from one sample in a study of early T cells in non-severe SARS-CoV-2 infection. TCRdb passed the 5' RACE reads through MiXCR, listing each CDR3 protein once. The sample records about 76,000 distinct CDR3 sequences, roughly a sixth being singletons. The sequencing input was whole blood. These receptors came from an adult who was a healthcare worker with PCR-confirmed SARS-CoV-2 infection or an uninfected control (not recorded which). The CDR3 runs from the conserved cysteine through the conserved F or W. D genes are given only for firm matches. Part of the rows lack a size; the others show once, few, many or a class for expanded clones.

TRBV27	TRBJ1-1	-	many	TGTGCCAGCAGCATACAAACTGGGCGGGGGGCGCGGTTGATCGGCACTGAAGCTTTCTTT	CASSIQTGRGARLIGTEAFF
TRBV15	TRBJ1-2	-	few	TGTGCCACCAGCAGAGATTGGTATAGCTATGGCTACACCTTC	CATSRDWYSYGYTF
TRBV7-7	TRBJ2-5	TRBD1	-	TGTGCTAGCAGCTTATGGGCAGGGGGACAAGAGACCCAGTACTTC	CASSLWAGGQETQYF
TRBV5-4	TRBJ2-1	-	medium-sized	TGTGCCAGCAGCTTGACGGGCAATGAGCAGTTCTTC	CASSLTGNEQFF
TRBV5-5	TRBJ1-1	-	-	TGTGCCAGCCGGACCGCGAACACTGAAGCTTTCTTT	CASRTANTEAFF
TRBV29-1	TRBJ2-7	TRBD2	many	TGCAGCGTGGGACTAGCGGGAGGAATCGAGCAGTACTTC	CSVGLAGGIEQYF
TRBV6-5	TRBJ2-5	-	many	TGTGCCAGCAGTTACTCGACCAGCCAAGAGACCCAGTACTTC	CASSYSTSQETQYF
TRBV4-2	TRBJ2-7	-	few	TGTGCCAGCAGGTCAGATTCGCGAGAGCAGTACTTC	CASRSDSREQYF
TRBV29-1	TRBJ2-1	TRBD1	-	TGCAGCGCAAACAGGGGATACAATGAGCAGTTCTTC	CSANRGYNEQFF
TRBV28	TRBJ2-7	TRBD1	few	TGTGCCAGCAGTATGACAGGGGGACTACGCGAGCAGTACTTC	CASSMTGGLREQYF
TRBV28	TRBJ1-5	-	many	TGTGCCAGCAGTTTAGTCGAGGCGCCCCAGCATTTT	CASSLVEAPQHF
TRBV19	TRBJ1-5	-	-	TGTGCCAGTAGTATGACTGCCGTCAATCAGCCCCAGCATTTT	CASSMTAVNQPQHF
TRBV2	TRBJ1-5	-	-	TGTGCCAGCAGTGGGGGACAAGTCAATCAGCCCCAGCATTTT	CASSGGQVNQPQHF
TRBV7-8	TRBJ1-2	-	-	TGTGCCAGCAGTTTTAGGGCTAGACAGAACTATGGCTACACCTTC	CASSFRARQNYGYTF
TRBV20-1	TRBJ2-5	TRBD2	few	TGCAGTGCCCTTGGGGTAGCGGGGGAGACCCAGTACTTC	CSALGVAGETQYF
TRBV20-1	TRBJ2-7	TRBD1	few	TGCAGTGCTAGGTTCAGGGGGTTCTACGAGCAGTACTTC	CSARFRGFYEQYF
TRBV27	TRBJ1-2	-	few	TGTGCCAGCAGTCCAGACTCCGGGGGGGTGGCCTATGGCTACACCTTC	CASSPDSGGVAYGYTF
TRBV18	TRBJ1-1	-	many	TGTGCCAGCTCACCAGGGGGGGGGAACACTGAAGCTTTCTTT	CASSPGGGNTEAFF
TRBV7-2	TRBJ1-2	-	many	TGTGCCAGCAGCCTCGACATCACTAACTATGGCTACACCTTC	CASSLDITNYGYTF
TRBV7-2	TRBJ2-1	-	-	TGTGCCAGCAGCGGCTGGGCCAGCTCCTACAATGAGCAGTTCTTC	CASSGWASSYNEQFF
TRBV29-1	TRBJ1-2	-	-	TGCAGCGTTGAAGCATGGAACTATGGCTACACCTTC	CSVEAWNYGYTF
TRBV5-6	TRBJ1-5	TRBD1	-	TGTGCCAGCAGCTTGTGGGACAGATACAATCAGCCCCAGCATTTT	CASSLWDRYNQPQHF
TRBV6-2/TRBV6-3	TRBJ2-7	-	few	TGTGCCACGGGGGCATCGGGGACAGTCAGCGAGCAGTACTTC	CATGASGTVSEQYF
TRBV7-9	TRBJ1-6	-	few	TGTGCCAGCAGCTTTGACAGCTACAATTCACCCCTCCACTTT	CASSFDSYNSPLHF
TRBV7-9	TRBJ2-3	TRBD1	-	TGTGCCAGCAGCGCTCGGACAGGGAGAGGGGGAACGGATACGCAGTATTTT	CASSARTGRGGTDTQYF
TRBV12-3/TRBV12-4	TRBJ2-3	-	few	TGTGCCAGCAGAACCGTCCCGCGGGATACGCAGTATTTT	CASRTVPRDTQYF
TRBV5-1	TRBJ2-7	-	-	TGCGCCAGCAGCTTCGGGGGCGGGTCCTACGAGCAGTACTTC	CASSFGGGSYEQYF
TRBV12-3/TRBV12-4	TRBJ1-6	TRBD1	-	TGTGCCAGCAGTTTAGGAGGAAGGGGGCGCGGAAATTCACCCCTCCACTTT	CASSLGGRGRGNSPLHF
TRBV6-2/TRBV6-3	TRBJ2-5	TRBD2	-	TGTGCCAGCAGGCTAGCGGGAAGAGAGACCCAGTACTTC	CASRLAGRETQYF
TRBV7-9	TRBJ2-6	-	-	TGTGCCAGCAGAATGCCCTCTGGGGCCAACGTCCTGACTTTC	CASRMPSGANVLTF
TRBV12-5	TRBJ2-4	-	few	TGTGCTAGTGGTTCCTCAACTAGAGCCAAAAACATTCAGTACTTC	CASGSSTRAKNIQYF
TRBV19	TRBJ2-7	TRBD2	few	TGTGCCAGTACGGGGGGATCCGAGCAGTACTTC	CASTGGSEQYF
TRBV28	TRBJ2-7	-	-	TGTGCCAGCACCGAACGAGCCGTCGCCTACGAGCAGTACTTC	CASTERAVAYEQYF
TRBV19	TRBJ2-1	-	few	TGTGCCAGTAGTCAAGGGGGGGTGAATGAGCAGTTCTTC	CASSQGGVNEQFF
TRBV28	TRBJ1-2	-	few	TGTGCCAGCAGGTACCCTCCCTCCTTC	CASRYPPSF
TRBV4-1	TRBJ1-1	-	few	TGCGCCAGCAGCCAAGATCGGAGGGGCCCGAACACTGAAGCTTTCTTT	CASSQDRRGPNTEAFF
TRBV29-1	TRBJ2-7	-	-	TGCAGCGTTGAAGATCGGGACTACGAGCAGTACTTC	CSVEDRDYEQYF
TRBV4-3	TRBJ1-2	TRBD1	few	TGCGCCAGCAGCCACGCGCGACAGGGGGCCTATGGCTACACCTTC	CASSHARQGAYGYTF
TRBV5-6	TRBJ2-2	-	-	TGTGCCAGCAGCCCCCGGGACGGGCTGAAGAGGAACACCGGGGAGCTGTTTTTT	CASSPRDGLKRNTGELFF
TRBV12-3/TRBV12-4	TRBJ2-7	TRBD1	few	TGTGCCAGCAGTCCTTGGACAGGGAACAACGAGCAGTACTTC	CASSPWTGNNEQYF
TRBV10-3	TRBJ1-4	-	few	TGTGCCATCAGAGGGGACGTGCGCGAAAAACTGTTTTTT	CAIRGDVREKLFF
TRBV19	TRBJ2-3	TRBD1	many	TGTGCCAGTAGTTCAACAGGGGTTACGCAGTATTTT	CASSSTGVTQYF
TRBV2	TRBJ2-2	TRBD2	few	TGTGCCAGCAGACTAGCGGGCCCGAACACCGGGGAGCTGTTTTTT	CASRLAGPNTGELFF
TRBV12-3/TRBV12-4	TRBJ1-1	-	-	TGTGCCAGCAGTTTAGAACAGGTGGAAGGGATGAACACTGAAGCTTTCTTT	CASSLEQVEGMNTEAFF
TRBV11-3	TRBJ2-3	-	many	TGTGCCAGCAGCTTAGACCCGTCGGGCCCCGATACGCAGTATTTT	CASSLDPSGPDTQYF
TRBV27	TRBJ2-1	TRBD1	-	TGTGCCAGCAGTCCCGCGACAGGGGGTAATGAGCAGTTCTTC	CASSPATGGNEQFF
TRBV7-9	TRBJ2-5	TRBD2	many	TGTGCCAGCAGCTTAGCCCCTAGCGGGTACCAAGAGACCCAGTACTTC	CASSLAPSGYQETQYF
TRBV12-3/TRBV12-4	TRBJ2-7	-	-	TGTGCTAGTCGGAGAGGGGGAGGCTACGAGCAGTACTTC	CASRRGGGYEQYF